This T cell receptor beta chain is from a study of blood T cells in healthy people across ages. Germline CDR1 and CDR2: LGHNA and YSLEER. The CDR3 has 15 residues. V shed 0 bases and J shed 1 base, with 9 bases lying between them. A J-beta primer mix and a sample-barcoded 5' primer were used in a second PCR of about 7 to 12 cycles. From the 5' RACE reads, TCRdb called clonotypes with MiXCR, one entry per CDR3 protein. This sample has about 1.4 million distinct CDR3 sequences, with around 59% found just once. The TCR comes from a man aged 18-30 years in good health. The V and J genes are TRBV4-3 and TRBJ1-1; D not certain. Sequencing input: blood. The CDR3 region is CASSQEGLSNTEAFF. DNA of the CDR3: TGCGCCAGCAGCCAAGAGGGCCTTTCGAACACTGAAGCTTTCTTT.